This TCR beta chain was documented in a study of T cell responses to AZD1222 COVID-19 vaccine. Looking at the study overall: Whether given at about 4 or about 12 weeks, second doses were pooled.

Method: immunoSEQ multiplex PCR; TCRdb's copy keeps in-frame clones and lacks some. The table has about 99,000 clones, around 91% seen once. The CDR3 is made up of 14 amino acids. The ends were cut back, 1 base at V and 10 bases at J, with 14 bases in the middle. CDR1 is LGHDT, CDR2 YNNKEL, per germline (reference sequence). The rearrangement uses TRBV3-1 (or the pseudogene TRBV3-2) and TRBJ1-5, with no clear D. Sample: peripheral blood, taken on day 0 of AZD1222 vaccination. The clonotype originates from an adult in good health. This CDR3 is CASSQGLVNPPQHF. CDR3 bases: TGTGCCAGCAGCCAAGGGCTCGTAAATCCCCCCCAGCATTTT.